The 27 T cell receptor beta chains below come from one sample, sequenced in a study of regulatory T cells in long-lasting Graves disease. Time point indicated: persistent/refractory GD, antithyroid drugs over 5 years with positive TRAb. PBMC RNA was the source of the TCR library. Arm-PCR of CDR3 regions with iRepertoire HTBI primers generated TCR beta libraries. MiXCR, applied by TCRdb to the multiplex PCR reads, yields one record per CDR3 protein. The table shows 400,000 to 450,000 distinct CDR3 sequences, with about a quarter occurring only once. This specimen was peripheral blood mononuclear cells (PBMCs), taken when the disease was refractory, from a patient treated with antithyroid drugs. Receptor source: a female donor with Graves disease.

This chain joins TRBV5-1 and TRBJ2-2, with 7 nucleotides matching TRBD1. CDR3 length: 16 residues. CDR1 and CDR2 from the germline V gene are SGHRS and YFSETQ. The junction had 5 bases not matched to a gene; V was cut back by 0 bases and J by 3 bases. Here the CDR3 reads CASSLEQGGHTGELFF. DNA for the CDR3: TGCGCCAGCAGCTTGGAACAAGGGGGCCACACCGGGGAGCTGTTTTTT. The variable domain in full, completed from reference TRBV5-1 and TRBJ2-2, reads KAGVTQTPRYLIKTRGQQVTLSCSPISGHRSVSWYQQTPGQGLQFLFEYFSETQRNKGNFPGRFSGRQFSNSRSEMNVSTLELGDSALYLCASSLEQGGHTGELFFGEGSRLTVL.

The V gene is TRBV5-1, the J gene TRBJ1-5; unclear D gene. This CDR3 has 16 residues. In germline, CDR1 is SGHRS, CDR2 YFSETQ. Trimming stripped 1 base from V and 0 bases from J, with 11 bases between. CDR3 bases: TGCGCCAGCAGCTTGTTTGCCCAGGATAGCAATCAGCCCCAGCATTTT. Translated, it gives CASSLFAQDSNQPQHF.

The rearrangement links TRBV9 to TRBJ2-7, with a possible D match to TRBD1 (6 bases). CDR3 length: 14 residues. V lost 3 bases, J lost 0 bases, and 10 bases lay in between. Germline V CDR1 and CDR2: SGDLS, YYNGEE. In DNA form, the CDR3 reads TGTGCCAGCAGCGGCCGGGACAACTCCTACGAGCAGTACTTC. Protein sequence: CASSGRDNSYEQYF.

The chain couples TRBV19 to TRBJ2-5; D is unclear. The V and J ends lost 3 bases and 5 bases respectively, with 10 bases between them. The CDR3 totals 13 residues. Germline-derived CDR1 and CDR2 are LNHDA and SQIVND (reference sequence). CDR3 in amino acids: CASSILIAETQYF. CDR3 DNA: TGTGCCAGTAGTATTTTGATTGCTGAGACCCAGTACTTC.

This clonotype appeared many times. The chain links TRBV7-8 to TRBJ2-2, with 7 bases matching TRBD1. The CDR3 is 14 residues long. Trimming removed 3 bases from V and 4 bases from J; junction bases left unmatched: 2. Per germline, CDR1 SGHVS and CDR2 FQNEAQ. CDR3 in DNA: TGTGCCAGCAGCTTTGACAGGGTCACCGGGGAGCTGTTTTTT. Translating it yields CASSFDRVTGELFF.

The chain combines TRBV5-1 with TRBJ1-4; 9 bases line up with TRBD1. This CDR3 contains 14 residues. CDR1 is SGHRS, CDR2 YFSETQ, per germline. V lost 6 bases to trimming and J lost 6 bases; unmatched junction nucleotides: 6. The chain's CDR3 is CASKLTGGDEKLFF. In DNA form, the CDR3 reads TGCGCCAGCAAACTGACAGGGGGGGATGAAAAACTGTTTTTT.

This clonotype was counted many times. The rearrangement links TRBV12-3 or TRBV12-4 to TRBJ2-7, with 8 bases aligning to TRBD1. The length of the CDR3 is 15 residues. J was trimmed by 5 bases and V by 3 bases; bases with no gene match: 9. As DNA, the CDR3 is TGTGCCAGCAGTTTGGGCCAGGGGGCGTTGAACGAGCAGTACTTC. This translates into CASSLGQGALNEQYF.

This clonotype was found many times. The chain has TRBV29-1 and TRBJ1-5, with TRBD1 as a possible D gene (6 bases). V was cut by 0 bases and J by 0 bases, with 15 bases left in between. CDR1 and CDR2 from the germline V gene are SQVTM and ANQGSEA. This CDR3 is 17 amino acids long. The CDR3 DNA reads TGCAGCGTTGAAGATCCTCCGGGACACCCTAGCAATCAGCCCCAGCATTTT. It is translated as CSVEDPPGHPSNQPQHF. Based on the CDR3 plus reference TRBV29-1 and TRBJ1-5, the full variable domain is SAVISQKPSRDICQRGTSLTIQCQVDSQVTMMFWYRQQPGQSLTLIATANQGSEATYESGFVIDKFPISRPNLTFSTLTVSNMSPEDSSIYLCSVEDPPGHPSNQPQHFGDGTRLSIL.

Many counts were recorded for this clonotype. J is TRBJ2-5 and V is TRBV6-5, with no clear D. CDR3 length equals 12 residues. Trimming left V 4 bases short and J 3 bases short, with 6 bases between. Per germline, CDR1 MNHEY and CDR2 SVGAGI. Written as DNA, the CDR3 is TGTGCCAGCAGTTGGAGTAAAGAGACCCAGTACTTC. This encodes CASSWSKETQYF.

This clonotype turned up a few times. This rearrangement joins TRBV7-3 to TRBJ2-1, with 8 bases that match TRBD2. The CDR3 consists of 17 residues. CDR1 and CDR2 (germline): SGHTA, FQGTGA. Germline trimming cut 2 bases from V and 9 bases from J; bases unmatched to any gene: 15. CDR3 bases: TGTGCCAGCAGCTTATCTATGAGCGGGAGTGGTATCCTTGAGCAGTTCTTC. This encodes CASSLSMSGSGILEQFF.

V and J are TRBV6-2 or TRBV6-3 and TRBJ2-7; D remains unclear. Trimming pared 0 bases from V and 1 base from J, leaving 7 bases between. Germline loops: CDR1 MNHEY, CDR2 SVGEGT. The CDR3 has 14 amino acids. The CDR3: CASSYSRLSYEQYF. DNA of the CDR3: TGTGCCAGCAGTTACTCCCGGCTATCCTACGAGCAGTACTTC.

The rearrangement uses TRBV28 and TRBJ2-5, with 9 bases matching TRBD2. The J call is in doubt because the DNA end fits TRBJ2-1 better. The V gene's germline CDR1 is MDHEN and CDR2 SYDVKM. The CDR3 has 14 amino acids. CDR3 coding DNA: TGTGCCAGCAGCCGTAGCGGGAGCTCCTATGAGCAGTTCTTC. Amino acids: CASSRSGSSYEQFF.

This clonotype was found a few times. The V and J genes are TRBV19 and TRBJ2-7, with 12 bases that match TRBD2. Trimming cost V 4 bases and J 5 bases; bases outside gene matches: 6. CDR3 length: 15 amino acids. Germline assignment: CDR1 LNHDA and CDR2 SQIVND (reference sequence). The CDR3 protein is CASSTGTSGFNEQYF. Written as DNA, the CDR3 is TGTGCCAGTAGTACCGGGACTAGCGGGTTCAACGAGCAGTACTTC. Variable domain in full (rest from reference TRBV19 and TRBJ2-7): DGGITQSPKYLFRKEGQNVTLSCEQNLNHDAMYWYRQDPGQGLRLIYYSQIVNDFQKGDIAEGYSVSREKKESFPLTVTSAQKNPTAFYLCASSTGTSGFNEQYFGPGTRLTVT.

CDR3 sequence: CASIKEHSNQPQHF. DNA for the CDR3: TGTGCCAGCATTAAAGAACATAGCAATCAGCCCCAGCATTTT. J is TRBJ1-5 and V is TRBV6-2 or TRBV6-3; no clear D. V was trimmed by 7 bases and J by 0 bases, leaving 10 bases between them. The length of the CDR3 is 14 residues. Looked up from germline, CDR1 is MNHEY and CDR2 is SVGEGT.

This clonotype was counted at least ten times. The CDR3 here is CASSLDGTATGLAKNIQYF. The CDR3 region has the DNA TGTGCCAGCAGTTTAGATGGGACCGCGACAGGCCTAGCCAAAAACATTCAGTACTTC. The chain has TRBV12-3 or TRBV12-4 and TRBJ2-4, with TRBD1 as a possible D gene (6 bases). This CDR3 region has 19 residues. The V end lost 1 base, the J end lost 0 bases, and 19 bases lay between the germline ends.

A few counts support this clonotype. The chain couples TRBV4-2 to TRBJ1-1; the D gene is possibly TRBD1 (5 bases). The V end was cut by 2 bases, the J end by 10 bases, with 17 bases between. Germline CDR1 reads LGHNA; CDR2 reads YNFKEQ. This CDR3 has 14 amino acids. The CDR3 nucleotides are TGTGCCAGCAGCCAATTTCTCCGGGGACGGGGAGCTTTCTTT. Translation: CASSQFLRGRGAFF.

The rearrangement links TRBV9 to TRBJ1-1, with D perhaps TRBD1 (5 bases). Trimming cost V 1 base and J 2 bases, with 12 bases left between them. The CDR3 length is 15 residues. Germline V CDR1 and CDR2: SGDLS, YYNGEE. The CDR3 DNA is TGTGCCAGCAGCGTACGCGGGACTGCAAACACTGAAGCTTTCTTT. Translation: CASSVRGTANTEAFF.

In its sample, this clonotype was seen many times. The chain is built from TRBV6-1 and TRBJ1-3; unclear D gene. Germline V lookup: CDR1 MNHNS, CDR2 SASEGT. Trimming stripped 0 bases from V and 4 bases from J, with 10 bases between. This CDR3 comprises 15 residues. CDR3 nucleotide sequence: TGTGCCAGCAGTGAAGCGCAAGGTTCCGGAAACACCATATATTTT. Translation: CASSEAQGSGNTIYF.

CDR3 residues: CASSYPRDRVGQPQHF. As DNA, the CDR3 is TGTGCCAGCAGTTACCCCCGGGACAGGGTAGGACAGCCCCAGCATTTT. This rearrangement joins TRBV6-5 to TRBJ1-5; 9 positions agree with TRBD1. The CDR3 runs 16 residues. Unmatched junction bases numbered 9, after V lost 2 bases and J lost 7 bases. Germline-derived CDR1 and CDR2 are MNHEY and SVGAGI.

This clonotype was seen a few times. The rearrangement uses TRBV20-1 and TRBJ1-5, with 10 bases matching TRBD1. J was trimmed by 3 bases and V by 4 bases; bases with no gene match: 6. Germline V gives CDR1 DFQATT, CDR2 SNEGSKA (reference sequence). This CDR3 spans 15 amino acids. Here the CDR3 DNA reads TGCAGTGCTACCTCCGGGACAGGGGCCAATCAGCCCCAGCATTTT. Translating gives CSATSGTGANQPQHF.

This clonotype occurred many times. This CDR3 is CAWSVKGGANYGYTF. CDR3 bases: TGTGCCTGGAGTGTTAAAGGGGGCGCAAACTATGGCTACACCTTC. The chain links TRBV30 to TRBJ1-2; 7 bases align to TRBD1. V dropped 0 bases and J dropped 2; count of bases not matched to a gene: 6. Germline V gene sequence: CDR1 GTSNPN, CDR2 SVGIG (reference sequence). The CDR3 extends over 15 amino acids.

This clonotype was recorded a few times. CDR3 DNA: TGTGCCAGCAGCATTCCGGGCCCCGGAGGGGATGGCTACACCTTC. This codes for CASSIPGPGGDGYTF. This chain uses TRBV5-8 with TRBJ1-2; a weak D match, TRBD1 (5 bases). Germline V gene sequence: CDR1 SGHTS, CDR2 YDEGEE. V lost 4 bases to trimming and J lost 6 bases, with 19 bases between them. The CDR3 has 15 amino acids.

The CDR3 DNA reads TGTGCCAGCGAGCGGACAGGGGGCCTTTACGAGCAGTACTTC. Translated, it gives CASERTGGLYEQYF. The gene calls are TRBV2 and TRBJ2-7; 11 bases map to TRBD1. The CDR3 runs to 14 residues. Germline values: CDR1 SNHLY, CDR2 FYNNEI. The junction had 7 bases not matched to a gene; V was cut back by 8 bases and J by 4 bases.

This clonotype occurred a few times. The chain combines TRBV20-1 with TRBJ2-2, with D uncertain. The CDR3 spans 12 residues. Trimming removed 1 base from V and 7 bases from J, with 7 bases in between. Germline loops: CDR1 DFQATT, CDR2 SNEGSKA (reference sequence). CDR3 sequence: CSARAFGGELFF. The CDR3 DNA follows: TGCAGTGCTAGAGCCTTTGGCGGGGAGCTGTTTTTT.

In this sample, this clonotype turned up many times. The V and J genes are TRBV7-2 and TRBJ1-5; D remains ambiguous. The CDR3 spans 13 residues. The V gene's germline CDR1 is SGHTA and CDR2 FQGNSA. Trimming took 5 bases from V and 9 from J, leaving 14 bases between them. CDR3 residues: CASSPLGPRPQHF. The DNA for the CDR3 is TGTGCCAGCAGCCCCCTGGGCCCCCGGCCCCAGCATTTT.

This clonotype was picked up many times. J is TRBJ2-5 and V is TRBV29-1; either TRBD1 or TRBD2 may fit D (6 bases each). Germline V gene sequence: CDR1 SQVTM, CDR2 ANQGSEA. The CDR3 consists of 13 residues. V dropped 6 bases and J dropped 2 bases, with 13 bases sitting between them. The CDR3 sequence is CSVGGTLQETQYF. DNA for the CDR3: TGCAGCGTCGGGGGCACCCTTCAAGAGACCCAGTACTTC.

The chain has TRBV28 and TRBJ2-5, with 11 bases lining up with TRBD2. Germline V CDR1 and CDR2: MDHEN, SYDVKM. V dropped 2 bases and J dropped 2; count of bases not matched to a gene: 4. The CDR3 runs 16 residues. The DNA for the CDR3 is TGTGCCAGCAGTTTAGGGGGACTAGCGGCACAAGAGACCCAGTACTTC. Its translation: CASSLGGLAAQETQYF.